What follows is one T cell receptor beta chain and its context. Per the germline V gene, CDR1 is SGHAT and CDR2 is FQNNGV. The germline V and J ends were trimmed by 2 bases and 0 bases, with 7 bases remaining between them. This CDR3 is built from 14 residues. This sample is drawn from a study of blood T cell repertoires in COVID-19. Measured with immunoSEQ multiplex PCR; TCRdb has only the in-frame clones, and not every one. The sample yields tens of thousands of clones, roughly 74% seen once. The V gene is TRBV11-2, the J gene TRBJ1-1; D unresolved. The clonotype was recovered from a human donor in a cohort sampled during active COVID-19. The sample was peripheral blood. In nucleotides, the CDR3 is TGTGCCAGCAGCTTAAGCGGGGTGAACACTGAAGCTTTCTTT. This codes for CASSLSGVNTEAFF. The full variable domain, with the rest looked up from reference TRBV11-2 and TRBJ1-1, is EAGVAQSPRYKIIEKRQSVAFWCNPISGHATLYWYQQILGQGPKLLIQFQNNGVVDDSQLPKDRFSAERLKGVDSTLKIQPAKLEDSAVYLCASSLSGVNTEAFFGQGTRLTVV.